Listed below are T cell receptor beta chains from one sample, sequenced in a study of cytomegalovirus exposure and HLA in healthy donors. Measured with immunoSEQ multiplex PCR; TCRdb has only the in-frame clones, and not every one. This sample has around 200,000 clones, with around 79% found just once. The material sequenced was PBMCs. All receptors come from a male donor in good health and CMV-seronegative. Both conserved end residues are part of each CDR3. D genes are given only for firm matches. A row's size may be missing; if present it is once, few, many or a size class.

cdr3_nt | cdr3_aa | clone_size | v_call | d_call | j_call
TGTGCCAGCAGCCATAGCGGGCAGAACTCTGGAAACACCATATATTTT | CASSHSGQNSGNTIYF | - | TRBV7-2 | - | TRBJ1-3
TGTGCCAGCAGTCCCCCACTAGGGACAGCCTACAATGAGCAGTTCTTC | CASSPPLGTAYNEQFF | - | TRBV28 | TRBD1 | TRBJ2-1
TGTGCCAGCAGTTCGCTGCCCCGGAGGTCTCCCTACGAGCAGTACTTC | CASSSLPRRSPYEQYF | - | TRBV27 | - | TRBJ2-7
TGTGCCAGCAGCTTGAAGCCAAACTATGGCTACACCTTC | CASSLKPNYGYTF | few | TRBV5-4 | - | TRBJ1-2
TGTGCCATCAGTGTTTTAGGGGGCTACTCCTACGAGCAGTACTTC | CAISVLGGYSYEQYF | - | TRBV10-3 | TRBD1 | TRBJ2-7
TGTGCCAGCAGCCATCAGAGGGTCACGGGGGGGGGAGATACGCAGTATTTT | CASSHQRVTGGGDTQYF | - | TRBV9 | TRBD2 | TRBJ2-3
TGTGCCAGCAGCTTAGTGGGTGGCGGGCAGCCCCAGCATTTT | CASSLVGGGQPQHF | - | TRBV7-2 | - | TRBJ1-5
TGTGCCAGCAGTTATGGGGACAGGGCGGTTGGCTACACCTTC | CASSYGDRAVGYTF | few | TRBV27 | TRBD1 | TRBJ1-2
TGTGCCTGGAGGCCGGACGGGGATCAGCCCCAGCATTTT | CAWRPDGDQPQHF | few | TRBV30 | - | TRBJ1-5
TGCGCCAGCAGCCAAGATCATTCAGGGGGCTATGGCTACACCTTC | CASSQDHSGGYGYTF | - | TRBV4-3 | TRBD1 | TRBJ1-2
TGTGCCAGTAGCTTCGCTGGGGGGTTCGATGGCTACACCTTC | CASSFAGGFDGYTF | - | TRBV19 | - | TRBJ1-2